This TCR beta chain appears in the sequencing data of a study of beta chain features in type 1 diabetes. At the level of the study: Patients were similar to healthy donors in age and gender (as well as in cell yields). Whole-study findings and limits: All four CD4+ subsets of Type 1 diabetes patients contained TCRB CDR3s that were moderately but significantly shorter. The question left open here concerned HLA type influencing TCRB rearrangement.

This clone was seen a few times. Its antigen is not known. TCRB transcripts that were expressed got sequenced, as all of the isolated RNA had been reverse transcribed. Stem cell-like memory T cell samples were sequenced, and they averaged roughly 1.1 million reads. Sequencing was performed with immunoSEQ multiplex PCR; in TCRdb, only in-frame clones are kept and a portion is missing. The sample holds about 110,000 clones; almost 40% are singletons and the top ten take roughly 0.064%. The CDR3 is made up of 16 amino acids. Trimming removed 1 base at V and 5 bases at J, with 16 bases between. Per the germline V gene, CDR1 is MNHEY and CDR2 is SVGAGI.

Specimen: stem cell memory CD4+ T cells from blood. This receptor was obtained from a woman younger than 35 in good health. V usage is TRBV6-5 and J usage is TRBJ2-3; no definite D call. The CDR3 region has the DNA TGTGCCAGCAGTTACTTGAGAGGCCCCCTTGGAGATACGCAGTATTTT. As protein: CASSYLRGPLGDTQYF.